These T cell receptor beta chains were read from a single sample in a study of blood T cells in healthy people across ages. TCRdb processed the 5' RACE reads anew with MiXCR; each CDR3 protein has one entry. The sample has around 1.5 million distinct CDR3 sequences, approximately 32% seen once. The material sequenced was blood. All receptors derive from a woman in her thirties in good health. The CDR3 runs from the conserved cysteine through the conserved F or W. D genes are given only for firm matches. Only some rows state a clone size, as once, few, many or a class for expanded clones.

CDR3 DNA: TGTGCCAGCACCGAAGGGGGTTGGGGGAATGAGCAGTTCTTC
CDR3 protein: CASTEGGWGNEQFF
D gene: .
J gene: TRBJ2-1
clone size: few
V gene: TRBV2

CDR3 DNA: TGCAGTGCTAGGACAGGGGCAGATACGCAGTATTTT
CDR3 protein: CSARTGADTQYF
D gene: TRBD1
J gene: TRBJ2-3
clone size: many
V gene: TRBV20-1

CDR3 DNA: TGTGCCGGCAGCTTATGCAGGGAGCCGTGGGCAACTAATGAAAAACTGTTTTTT
CDR3 protein: CAGSLCREPWATNEKLFF
D gene: .
J gene: TRBJ1-4
clone size: .
V gene: TRBV7-3

CDR3 DNA: TGTGCCAGCAGCGACCCGGGACAGGCCCCAACTAATGAAAAACCGTTTTTT
CDR3 protein: CASSDPGQAPTNEKPFF
D gene: TRBD1
J gene: TRBJ1-4
clone size: .
V gene: TRBV6-6

CDR3 DNA: TGTGCCAGCAGCAGGACAGACATCCCCTACGAGCAGTACTTC
CDR3 protein: CASSRTDIPYEQYF
D gene: .
J gene: TRBJ2-7
clone size: .
V gene: TRBV5-6

CDR3 DNA: TGTGCCAGCAGCTTAGGTGAGAGAAGCTACAATGAGCAGTTCTTC
CDR3 protein: CASSLGERSYNEQFF
D gene: .
J gene: TRBJ2-1
clone size: .
V gene: TRBV11-2

CDR3 DNA: TGTGCCAGCAGCCAAGATTGGGCGGCAGATACGCAGTATTTT
CDR3 protein: CASSQDWAADTQYF
D gene: .
J gene: TRBJ2-3
clone size: .
V gene: TRBV14

CDR3 DNA: TGTGCCAGCGCTACTTCCTCCTACGAGCAGTACTTC
CDR3 protein: CASATSSYEQYF
D gene: .
J gene: TRBJ2-7
clone size: .
V gene: TRBV2

CDR3 DNA: TGCAGTGCTAGACCGTGGCGGGGGCAAACACACAATGAGCAGTTCTTC
CDR3 protein: CSARPWRGQTHNEQFF
D gene: .
J gene: TRBJ2-1
clone size: many
V gene: TRBV20-1

CDR3 DNA: TGTGCCAGCAGTTACGGAGCGACAGATACGCAGTATTTT
CDR3 protein: CASSYGATDTQYF
D gene: .
J gene: TRBJ2-3
clone size: many
V gene: TRBV6-5

CDR3 DNA: TGCAGCGCTCTAAGAGCCGGGACCCCAGCCCAGTACTTC
CDR3 protein: CSALRAGTPAQYF
D gene: .
J gene: TRBJ2-7
clone size: few
V gene: TRBV29-1

CDR3 DNA: TGCGCCAGCAGCTTGGCCACACTAGCGGGAGAGAATGAGCAGTTCTTC
CDR3 protein: CASSLATLAGENEQFF
D gene: TRBD2
J gene: TRBJ2-1
clone size: .
V gene: TRBV5-1

CDR3 DNA: TGTGCCAGCAGCTGGGGTGCGGGGGGGTCCACAGATACGCAGTATTTT
CDR3 protein: CASSWGAGGSTDTQYF
D gene: TRBD2
J gene: TRBJ2-3
clone size: few
V gene: TRBV5-5

CDR3 DNA: TGTGCCAGCAGCTTAAGCGGGGTCACCGGGGAGCTGTTTTTT
CDR3 protein: CASSLSGVTGELFF
D gene: .
J gene: TRBJ2-2
clone size: .
V gene: TRBV7-3

CDR3 DNA: TGTGCCAGCAGCGTAGGGGGGACATCCGATTCACCCCTCCACTTT
CDR3 protein: CASSVGGTSDSPLHF
D gene: .
J gene: TRBJ1-6
clone size: .
V gene: TRBV9

CDR3 DNA: TGCGCCAGCAGCTTGTACGGGACAGCCTCCTCTGAGCAGTACTTC
CDR3 protein: CASSLYGTASSEQYF
D gene: TRBD1
J gene: TRBJ2-4
clone size: .
V gene: TRBV5-1

CDR3 DNA: TGCAGCGTTGGGTCGCGCGATAGCAATCAGCCCCAGCATTTT
CDR3 protein: CSVGSRDSNQPQHF
D gene: .
J gene: TRBJ1-5
clone size: .
V gene: TRBV29-1

CDR3 DNA: TGTGCCAGCAGCTTGGATGCAGATCAGCCCCAGCATTTT
CDR3 protein: CASSLDADQPQHF
D gene: .
J gene: TRBJ1-5
clone size: .
V gene: TRBV5-4

CDR3 DNA: TGTGCCAGCAGCGAAGGGGGACCAGCGAGCAACGAGCAGTACTTC
CDR3 protein: CASSEGGPASNEQYF
D gene: .
J gene: TRBJ2-7
clone size: .
V gene: TRBV7-9

CDR3 DNA: TGTGCCAGCAGCTTAGCTCAATACACCGGGGAGCTGTTTTTT
CDR3 protein: CASSLAQYTGELFF
D gene: .
J gene: TRBJ2-2
clone size: many
V gene: TRBV7-8

CDR3 DNA: TGTGCCAGCAGCCCTTATGGGTCTAGCACAGATACGCAGTATTTT
CDR3 protein: CASSPYGSSTDTQYF
D gene: .
J gene: TRBJ2-3
clone size: .
V gene: TRBV27

CDR3 DNA: TGTGCCAGCAGCCATTCCCCCAGCGGGAATAGGGTGCAGTACTTC
CDR3 protein: CASSHSPSGNRVQYF
D gene: TRBD2
J gene: TRBJ2-5
clone size: .
V gene: TRBV9

CDR3 DNA: TGCGCCAGCAGACTAATGGCAGAAGAGACCCAGTACTTC
CDR3 protein: CASRLMAEETQYF
D gene: .
J gene: TRBJ2-5
clone size: few
V gene: TRBV5-1

CDR3 DNA: TGTGCCAGCAGTTACTCTACTAGCCCTAGCACAGATACGCAGTATTTT
CDR3 protein: CASSYSTSPSTDTQYF
D gene: .
J gene: TRBJ2-3
clone size: .
V gene: TRBV6-5

CDR3 DNA: TGTGCCAGCAGTTTGGGGCTAGCGGGAGAAGGGGAGACCCAGTACTTC
CDR3 protein: CASSLGLAGEGETQYF
D gene: TRBD2
J gene: TRBJ2-5
clone size: many
V gene: TRBV5-1

CDR3 DNA: TGTGCCAGCAGCAGGTGGGCTAGCGGGTGGGACGAGCAGTACTTC
CDR3 protein: CASSRWASGWDEQYF
D gene: TRBD2
J gene: TRBJ2-7
clone size: .
V gene: TRBV27

CDR3 DNA: TGTGCCAGCACCCCACACCCCCTCGGGACTGATACTGAAGCTTTCTTT
CDR3 protein: CASTPHPLGTDTEAFF
D gene: .
J gene: TRBJ1-1
clone size: few
V gene: TRBV7-9

CDR3 DNA: TGTGCCAGCAGCGTAGGGACAGGGAAAAACGTTCAGTACTTC
CDR3 protein: CASSVGTGKNVQYF
D gene: TRBD1
J gene: TRBJ2-4
clone size: .
V gene: TRBV9

CDR3 DNA: TGTGCCAGCAGCCAAGATTGGTGGATTACTAACTATGGCTACACCTTC
CDR3 protein: CASSQDWWITNYGYTF
D gene: .
J gene: TRBJ1-2
clone size: once
V gene: TRBV3-1

CDR3 DNA: TGTGCCAGCAGTGCAGTCGGATGGGGACTCTCAAACTCCTACAATGAGCAGTTCTTC
CDR3 protein: CASSAVGWGLSNSYNEQFF
D gene: .
J gene: TRBJ2-1
clone size: .
V gene: TRBV6-1

CDR3 DNA: TGTGCCGCCAAGGACAGGGCCACTGAAGCTTTCTTT
CDR3 protein: CAAKDRATEAFF
D gene: TRBD1
J gene: TRBJ1-1
clone size: .
V gene: TRBV10-3

CDR3 DNA: TGCGCCAGCAGCGAAGCAGGTCCTCATCGGTGGCAGTACTTC
CDR3 protein: CASSEAGPHRWQYF
D gene: .
J gene: TRBJ2-7
clone size: many
V gene: TRBV5-1

CDR3 DNA: TGTGCCAGCAGCCCAGCAGGCGGGAAGTCCTACGAGCAGTACTTC
CDR3 protein: CASSPAGGKSYEQYF
D gene: .
J gene: TRBJ2-7
clone size: many
V gene: TRBV7-2

CDR3 DNA: TGTGCCAGCAGTTCCGCAGGGGGCCCGGTCCAAGAGACCCAGTACTTC
CDR3 protein: CASSSAGGPVQETQYF
D gene: TRBD1
J gene: TRBJ2-5
clone size: .
V gene: TRBV27

CDR3 DNA: TGTGCCAGCAGCCATCTCCAGGAGGTTTTAAATGGCTACACCTTC
CDR3 protein: CASSHLQEVLNGYTF
D gene: .
J gene: TRBJ1-2
clone size: .
V gene: TRBV4-2